The 12 T cell receptor beta chains given below trace back to one sample, sequenced in a study of long-term antiretroviral therapy in people with HIV. It was version v3.0 of the immunoSEQ assay that was run at survey level. Clones were sequenced by immunoSEQ multiplex PCR, and TCRdb holds only the in-frame ones, with some missing. This sample has tens of thousands of clones, with 80% to 90% found just once. Sequenced here: unsorted PBMCs, sampled 1.2 years after starting antiretroviral therapy. The receptors here all came from a man aged 45 to 65 with HIV.

The V gene is TRBV4-3, the J gene TRBJ2-5, with D perhaps TRBD2 (5 bases). This CDR3 is built from 14 residues. V was shortened by 0 bases and J by 4 bases, with 9 bases between the two germline ends. The germline V gene has CDR1 LGHNA and CDR2 YSLEER. The CDR3 is CASSQDRRLETQYF. The CDR3 nucleotides are TGCGCCAGCAGCCAAGATCGGAGGTTAGAGACCCAGTACTTC.

This sequence joins TRBV18 and TRBJ2-7; TRBD1 is a possible D gene (6 bases). Germline V gene data show CDR1 as KGHSH and CDR2 as LQKENI. V was shortened by 3 bases and J by 0 bases, with 12 bases between the two germline ends. The CDR3 is 15 residues long. The CDR3 is CASSPLGDNSYEQYF. The CDR3 DNA is TGTGCCAGCTCACCGCTAGGGGACAACTCCTACGAGCAGTACTTC.

This rearrangement joins TRBV6-6 to TRBJ1-5; no clear D. The CDR3 is 14 residues long. The germline V gene encodes CDR1 MNHNY and CDR2 SVGAGI (reference sequence). V was cut by 7 bases and J by 3 bases, with 13 bases left in between. The CDR3 spells CASTTDLYNQPQHF. CDR3 DNA: TGTGCCAGCACCACGGACCTTTACAATCAGCCCCAGCATTTT.

V and J are TRBV19 and TRBJ1-1; maybe TRBD1 (5 bases). The CDR3 contains 16 residues. V shed 4 bases and J shed 1 base, with 16 bases lying between them. Per the germline V gene, CDR1 is LNHDA and CDR2 is SQIVND (reference sequence). The CDR3 bases are TGTGCCAGTAGTACCTTCAATCGACAGAAGAACACTGAAGCTTTCTTT. It yields the protein CASSTFNRQKNTEAFF.

The chain recombines TRBV7-6 with TRBJ2-2, with D possibly being TRBD2 (6 bases). The CDR3 loop spans 16 amino acids. With 1 base removed from V and 4 bases from J, the gap between germline ends came to 13 bases. CDR1 and CDR2 from the germline V gene are SGHVS and FNYEAQ. CDR3 DNA: TGTGCCAGCAGCTTAGGGTTACTAGCCACCACCGGGGAGCTGTTTTTT. Protein: CASSLGLLATTGELFF.

This chain joins TRBV4-3 and TRBJ1-1; D is possibly TRBD1 (6 bases). V lost 0 bases and J 6 bases, leaving 11 bases between the germline ends. CDR1 is LGHNA, CDR2 YSLEER, per germline. CDR3 length: 14 amino acids. CDR3 DNA: TGCGCCAGCAGCCAAGAGGGGGGCGAAGCTGAAGCTTTCTTT. Protein: CASSQEGGEAEAFF.

The DNA for the CDR3 is TGTGCCAGCAGCTCTGCTTATCGCAATCAGCCCCAGCATTTT. It codes for CASSSAYRNQPQHF. The chain is built from TRBV5-5 and TRBJ1-5; no clear D. Germline V gene sequence: CDR1 SGHKS, CDR2 YYEKEE (reference sequence). The CDR3 has 14 residues. V was pared by 3 bases and J by 2 bases, with 9 bases between. The complete variable domain, with remaining parts taken from reference TRBV5-5 and TRBJ1-5, reads DAGVTQSPTHLIKTRGQQVTLRCSPISGHKSVSWYQQVLGQGPQFIFQYYEKEERGRGNFPDRFSARQFPNYSSELNVNALLLGDSALYLCASSSAYRNQPQHFGDGTRLSIL.

The rearrangement joins TRBV29-1 to TRBJ2-7; 8 nucleotides align to TRBD2. The CDR3 length is 14 residues. The germline V gene has CDR1 SQVTM and CDR2 ANQGSEA. V lost 4 bases to trimming and J lost 0 bases; unmatched junction nucleotides: 5. CDR3 protein: CSVVERGHSYEQYF. The CDR3 DNA reads as TGCAGCGTTGTGGAGCGGGGGCACTCCTACGAGCAGTACTTC.

The chain recombines TRBV5-1 with TRBJ2-1; 7 bases are a match to TRBD1. The germline V gene encodes CDR1 SGHRS and CDR2 YFSETQ. The CDR3 length is 15 residues. V shed 4 bases, J shed 1 base, and the junction held 5 bases outside the gene matches. CDR3 loop: CASSIGQVSYNEQFF. CDR3 sequence (DNA): TGCGCCAGCAGCATTGGACAGGTTTCCTACAATGAGCAGTTCTTC.

The chain joins TRBV25-1 to TRBJ2-5, with TRBD1 matching 7 bases. Looked up from germline, CDR1 is MGHDK and CDR2 is SYGVNS. This CDR3 is built from 13 residues. The junction had 7 bases not matched to a gene; V was cut back by 3 bases and J by 9 bases. The CDR3, as DNA: TGTGCCAGCAGTGACCACAGACAGGGCCCCCAGTACTTC. This gives the protein CASSDHRQGPQYF.

This clone was seen a few times. This chain uses TRBV6-1 with TRBJ2-1; unclear D gene. This CDR3 spans 17 amino acids. The germline gives CDR1 MNHNS, CDR2 SASEGT. The V end lost 4 bases, the J end lost 2 bases, and 18 bases lay between the germline ends. The CDR3 DNA follows: TGTGCCAGCAGTGTAGGTATTCGGGCCACCACCTACAATGAGCAGTTCTTC. The encoded protein is CASSVGIRATTYNEQFF.

The J gene is TRBJ1-1, the V gene TRBV9; D gene uncertain. V lost 0 bases and J 6 bases, leaving 18 bases between the germline ends. CDR1 SGDLS and CDR2 YYNGEE come from the germline V gene. The CDR3 covers 16 residues. As DNA, the CDR3 is TGTGCCAGCAGCGTAGGTATGGGTTCAGAGGTAGCTGAAGCTTTCTTT. Translated: CASSVGMGSEVAEAFF.